This T cell receptor (beta chain) was profiled in a study of vaccination effects on CD4 cells after COVID-19. Across the whole study: After the second dose, samples were taken at median day 72.

Sequencing in the ViraFEST assay came after antigen-specific CD4+ T cells had been expanded with viral peptide pools, which were used to stimulate PBMC. Once cultured for roughly ten days, the cells underwent separation to obtain CD4+ T cells. All study participants received two doses of BNT162b2 or mRNA-1273 vaccine. A density of roughly 2 million PBMC per well was used; these cells were cultured with roughly 10 IU/ml IL-2 and around 10 ug/ml peptides. Half the medium was replaced with IL-2 medium on days 3 and 7. Measured with immunoSEQ multiplex PCR; TCRdb has only the in-frame clones, and not every one. The repertoire has under 80,000 clones, around 73% of them found once; the top ten carry 1% to 1.5%. This CDR3 spans 15 amino acids. J gave up 6 bases and V 3 bases, and 4 bases lay outside the gene matches. Looked up from germline, CDR1 is SGHRS and CDR2 is YFSETQ. As to this clone: Its specificity is unknown.

The chain employs TRBV5-1 and TRBJ1-6; TRBD1 matches at 9 bases. The source was CD4+ T cells from PBMCs cultured with HCoV-229E spike peptides, collected after COVID-19 vaccination. The TCR sequence derives from a human donor who received a COVID-19 vaccine. The DNA for the CDR3 is TGCGCCAGCAGCTCACAGGGGGCGCTTAATTCACCCCTCCACTTT. This gives the protein CASSSQGALNSPLHF.